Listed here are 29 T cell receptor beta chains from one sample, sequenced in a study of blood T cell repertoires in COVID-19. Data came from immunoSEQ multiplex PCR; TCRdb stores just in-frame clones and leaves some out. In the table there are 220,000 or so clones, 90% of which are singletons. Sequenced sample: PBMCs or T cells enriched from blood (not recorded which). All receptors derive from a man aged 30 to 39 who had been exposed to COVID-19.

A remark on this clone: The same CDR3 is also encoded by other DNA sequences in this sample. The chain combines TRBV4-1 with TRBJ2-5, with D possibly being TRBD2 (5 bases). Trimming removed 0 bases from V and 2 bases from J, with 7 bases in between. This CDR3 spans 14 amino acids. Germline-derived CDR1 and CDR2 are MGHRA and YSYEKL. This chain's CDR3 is CASSQDPGQETQYF. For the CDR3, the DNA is TGCGCCAGCAGCCAAGATCCGGGGCAAGAGACCCAGTACTTC.

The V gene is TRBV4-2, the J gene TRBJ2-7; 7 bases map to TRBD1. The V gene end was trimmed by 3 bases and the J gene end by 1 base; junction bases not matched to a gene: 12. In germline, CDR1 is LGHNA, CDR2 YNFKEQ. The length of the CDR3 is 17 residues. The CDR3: CASSQNTGTVLSYEQYF. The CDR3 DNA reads TGTGCCAGCAGCCAGAACACCGGGACAGTCTTATCCTACGAGCAGTACTTC.

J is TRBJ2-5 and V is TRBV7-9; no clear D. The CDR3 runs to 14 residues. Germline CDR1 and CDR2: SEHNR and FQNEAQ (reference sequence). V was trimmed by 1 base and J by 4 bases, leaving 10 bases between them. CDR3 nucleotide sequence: TGTGCCAGCAGCTTAGTTATCCCCCCAGAGACCCAGTACTTC. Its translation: CASSLVIPPETQYF.

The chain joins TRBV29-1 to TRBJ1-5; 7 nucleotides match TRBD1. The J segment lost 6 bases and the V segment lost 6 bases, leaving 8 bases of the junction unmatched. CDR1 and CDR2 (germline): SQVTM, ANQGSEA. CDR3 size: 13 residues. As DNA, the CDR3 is TGCAGCGTCGCCCAGGGGGTGAGTCAGCCCCAGCATTTT. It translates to CSVAQGVSQPQHF.

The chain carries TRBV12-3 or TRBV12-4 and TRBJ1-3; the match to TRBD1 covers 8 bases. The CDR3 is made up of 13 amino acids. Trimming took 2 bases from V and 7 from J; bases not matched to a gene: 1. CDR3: CASSLQGANTIYF. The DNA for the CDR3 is TGTGCCAGCAGTTTACAGGGGGCCAACACCATATATTTT.

The CDR3 region has the DNA TGCGCCAGCAGCTTGACGGTTCTCCAAGAGACCCAGTACTTC. This gives the protein CASSLTVLQETQYF. The chain has TRBV5-1 and TRBJ2-5; no definite D call. This CDR3 spans 14 amino acids. Deletions cut 1 base from V and 1 base from J, with 8 bases between. CDR1 and CDR2 from the germline V gene are SGHRS and YFSETQ.

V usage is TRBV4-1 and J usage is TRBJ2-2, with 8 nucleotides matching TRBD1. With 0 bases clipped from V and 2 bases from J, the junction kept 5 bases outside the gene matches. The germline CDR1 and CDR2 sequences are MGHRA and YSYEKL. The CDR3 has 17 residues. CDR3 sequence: CASSQEGTGFNTGELFF. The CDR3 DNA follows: TGCGCCAGCAGCCAAGAAGGGACAGGCTTCAACACCGGGGAGCTGTTTTTT.

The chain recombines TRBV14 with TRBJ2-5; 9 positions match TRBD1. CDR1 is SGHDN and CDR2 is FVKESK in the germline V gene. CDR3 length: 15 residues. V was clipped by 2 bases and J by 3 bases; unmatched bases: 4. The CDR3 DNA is TGTGCCAGCAGCCAAAGTTGGACAGGGGAAGAGACCCAGTACTTC. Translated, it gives CASSQSWTGEETQYF. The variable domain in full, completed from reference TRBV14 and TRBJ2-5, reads EAGVTQFPSHSVIEKGQTVTLRCDPISGHDNLYWYRRVMGKEIKFLLHFVKESKQDESGMPNNRFLAERTGGTYSTLKVQPAELEDSGVYFCASSQSWTGEETQYFGPGTRLLVL.

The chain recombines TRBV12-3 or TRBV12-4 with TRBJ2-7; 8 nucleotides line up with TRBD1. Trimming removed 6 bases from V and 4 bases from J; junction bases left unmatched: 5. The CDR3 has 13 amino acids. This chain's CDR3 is CASRGTGLYEQYF. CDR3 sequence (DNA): TGTGCCAGCAGGGGGACAGGACTTTACGAGCAGTACTTC.

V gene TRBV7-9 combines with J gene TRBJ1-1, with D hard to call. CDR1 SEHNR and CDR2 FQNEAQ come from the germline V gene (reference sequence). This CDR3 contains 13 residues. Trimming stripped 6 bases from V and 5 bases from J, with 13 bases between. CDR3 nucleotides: TGTGCCAGCAGTTTCGGTATCGGGACTGAAGCTTTCTTT. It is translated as CASSFGIGTEAFF.

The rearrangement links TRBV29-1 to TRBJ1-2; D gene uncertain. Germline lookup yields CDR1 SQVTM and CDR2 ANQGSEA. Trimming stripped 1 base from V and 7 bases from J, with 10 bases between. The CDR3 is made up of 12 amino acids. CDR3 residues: CSVEVMARGYTF. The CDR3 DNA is TGCAGCGTTGAAGTAATGGCCCGTGGCTACACCTTC.

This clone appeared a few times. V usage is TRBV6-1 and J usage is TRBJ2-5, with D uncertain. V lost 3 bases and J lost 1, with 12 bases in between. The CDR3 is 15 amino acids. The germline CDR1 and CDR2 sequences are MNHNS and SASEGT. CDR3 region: CASSEWAQSQETQYF. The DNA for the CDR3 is TGTGCCAGCAGTGAGTGGGCGCAGAGCCAAGAGACCCAGTACTTC.

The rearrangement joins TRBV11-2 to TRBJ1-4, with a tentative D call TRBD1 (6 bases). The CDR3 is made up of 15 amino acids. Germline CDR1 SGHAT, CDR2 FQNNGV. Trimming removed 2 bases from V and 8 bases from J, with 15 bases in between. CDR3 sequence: CASSLNSLGQEKLFF. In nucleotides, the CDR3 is TGTGCCAGCAGCTTAAATAGTTTAGGACAGGAAAAACTGTTTTTT.

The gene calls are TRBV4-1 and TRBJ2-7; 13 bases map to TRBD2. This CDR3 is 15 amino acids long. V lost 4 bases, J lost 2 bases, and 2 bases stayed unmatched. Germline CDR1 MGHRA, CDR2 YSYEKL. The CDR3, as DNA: TGCGCCAGCAGCCGAGGACTAGCGGGAGCCTACGAGCAGTACTTC. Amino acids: CASSRGLAGAYEQYF.

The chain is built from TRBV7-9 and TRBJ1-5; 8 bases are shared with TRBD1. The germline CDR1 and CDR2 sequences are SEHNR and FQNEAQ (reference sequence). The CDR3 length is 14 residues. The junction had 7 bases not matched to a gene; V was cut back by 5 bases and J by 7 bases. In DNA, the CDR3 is TGTGCCAGCAGCCCCCGGGACAGGCTCCAGCCCCAGCATTTT. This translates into CASSPRDRLQPQHF.

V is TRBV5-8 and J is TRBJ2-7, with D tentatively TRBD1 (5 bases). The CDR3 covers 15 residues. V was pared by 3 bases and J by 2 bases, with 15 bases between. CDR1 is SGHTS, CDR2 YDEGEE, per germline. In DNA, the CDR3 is TGTGCCAGCAGCTCCACAGACAGACTCCCCTACGAGCAGTACTTC. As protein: CASSSTDRLPYEQYF. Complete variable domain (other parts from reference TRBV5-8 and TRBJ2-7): EAGVTQSPTHLIKTRGQQATLRCSPISGHTSVYWYQQALGLGLQFLLWYDEGEERNRGNFPPRFSGRQFPNYSSELNVNALELEDSALYLCASSSTDRLPYEQYFGPGTRLTVT.

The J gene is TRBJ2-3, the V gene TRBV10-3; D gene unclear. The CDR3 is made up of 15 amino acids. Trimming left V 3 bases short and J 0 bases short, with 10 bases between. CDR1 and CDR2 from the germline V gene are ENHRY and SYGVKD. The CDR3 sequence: CAISDRSQSTDTQYF. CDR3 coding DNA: TGTGCCATCAGTGATAGATCGCAAAGCACAGATACGCAGTATTTT.

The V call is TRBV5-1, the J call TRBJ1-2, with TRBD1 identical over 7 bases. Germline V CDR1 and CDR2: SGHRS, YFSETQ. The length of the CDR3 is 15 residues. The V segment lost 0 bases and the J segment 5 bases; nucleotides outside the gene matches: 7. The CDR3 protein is CASSLGEQGTYGYTF. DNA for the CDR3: TGCGCCAGCAGCTTGGGCGAACAGGGGACGTATGGCTACACCTTC. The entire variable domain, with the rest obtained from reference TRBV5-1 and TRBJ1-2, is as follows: KAGVTQTPRYLIKTRGQQVTLSCSPISGHRSVSWYQQTPGQGLQFLFEYFSETQRNKGNFPGRFSGRQFSNSRSEMNVSTLELGDSALYLCASSLGEQGTYGYTFGSGTRLTVV.

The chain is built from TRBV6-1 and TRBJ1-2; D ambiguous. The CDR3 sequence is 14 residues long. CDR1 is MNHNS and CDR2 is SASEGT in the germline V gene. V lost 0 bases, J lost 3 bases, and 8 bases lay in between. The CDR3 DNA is TGTGCCAGCAGTGAAGCTGAGGGTGACTATGGCTACACCTTC. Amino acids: CASSEAEGDYGYTF.

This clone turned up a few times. The CDR3 here is CASRSTGGLEKLFF. CDR3 nucleotide sequence: TGTGCCAGCAGGTCAACAGGGGGCCTTGAAAAACTGTTTTTT. This sequence joins TRBV7-9 and TRBJ1-4; 9 positions agree with TRBD1. The CDR3 sequence is 14 residues long. V was pared by 6 bases and J by 7 bases, with 6 bases of the junction left unmatched. CDR1 and CDR2 from the germline V gene are SEHNR and FQNEAQ (reference sequence). Full variable domain (rest looked up from reference TRBV7-9 and TRBJ1-4): DTGVSQNPRHKITKRGQNVTFRCDPISEHNRLYWYRQTLGQGPEFLTYFQNEAQLEKSRLLSDRFSAERPKGSFSTLEIQRTEQGDSAMYLCASRSTGGLEKLFFGSGTQLSVL.

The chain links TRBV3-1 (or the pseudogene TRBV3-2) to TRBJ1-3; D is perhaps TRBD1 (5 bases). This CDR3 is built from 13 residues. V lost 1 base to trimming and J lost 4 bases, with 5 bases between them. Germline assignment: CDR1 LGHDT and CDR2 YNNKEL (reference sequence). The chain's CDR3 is CASSQGQGNTIYF. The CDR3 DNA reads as TGTGCCAGCAGCCAAGGACAGGGAAACACCATATATTTT.

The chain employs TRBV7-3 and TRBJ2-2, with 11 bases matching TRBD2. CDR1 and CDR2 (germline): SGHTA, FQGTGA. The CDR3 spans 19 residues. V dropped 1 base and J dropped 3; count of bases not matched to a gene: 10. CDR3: CASSLNPASGGSHTGELFF. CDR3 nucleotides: TGTGCCAGCAGCTTAAACCCGGCTAGCGGGGGGTCCCACACCGGGGAGCTGTTTTTT.

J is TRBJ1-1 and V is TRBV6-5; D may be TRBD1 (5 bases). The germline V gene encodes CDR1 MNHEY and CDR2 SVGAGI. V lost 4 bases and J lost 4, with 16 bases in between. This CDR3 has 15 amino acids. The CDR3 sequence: CASSSQSRTSTEAFF. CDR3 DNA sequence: TGTGCCAGCAGTTCTCAGAGCCGGACAAGCACTGAAGCTTTCTTT.

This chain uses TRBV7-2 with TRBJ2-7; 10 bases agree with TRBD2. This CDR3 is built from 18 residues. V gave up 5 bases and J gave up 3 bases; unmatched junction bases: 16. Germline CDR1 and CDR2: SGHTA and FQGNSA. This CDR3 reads CASSPPLAGDKGVYEQYF. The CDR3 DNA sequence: TGTGCCAGCAGCCCGCCTCTAGCGGGGGATAAAGGGGTCTACGAGCAGTACTTC.

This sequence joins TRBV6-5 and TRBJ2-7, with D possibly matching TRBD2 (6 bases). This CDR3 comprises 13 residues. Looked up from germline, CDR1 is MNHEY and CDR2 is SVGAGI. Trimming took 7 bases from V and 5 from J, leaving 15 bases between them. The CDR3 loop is CASTLGGGDEQYF. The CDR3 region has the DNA TGTGCCAGCACCCTGGGGGGTGGGGACGAGCAGTACTTC.

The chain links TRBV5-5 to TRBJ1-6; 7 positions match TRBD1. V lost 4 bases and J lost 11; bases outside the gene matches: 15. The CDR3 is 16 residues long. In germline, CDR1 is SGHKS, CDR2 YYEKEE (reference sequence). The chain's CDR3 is CASSRPVGQARPPLHF. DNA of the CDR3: TGTGCCAGCAGCCGCCCGGTAGGACAGGCCAGGCCACCCCTCCACTTT.

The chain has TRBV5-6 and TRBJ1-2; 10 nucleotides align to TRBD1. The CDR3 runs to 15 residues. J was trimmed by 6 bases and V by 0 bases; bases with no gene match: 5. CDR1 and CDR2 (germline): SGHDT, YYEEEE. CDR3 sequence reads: CASSLGRQGAHGYTF. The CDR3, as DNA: TGTGCCAGCAGCTTGGGCCGACAGGGGGCCCATGGCTACACCTTC.

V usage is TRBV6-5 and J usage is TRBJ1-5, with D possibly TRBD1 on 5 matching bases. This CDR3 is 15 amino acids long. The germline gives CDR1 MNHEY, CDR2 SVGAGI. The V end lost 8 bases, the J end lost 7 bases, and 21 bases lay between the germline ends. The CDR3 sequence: CASSRVVGDGQPQHF. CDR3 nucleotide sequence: TGTGCCAGCTCCAGGGTAGTAGGGGATGGGCAGCCCCAGCATTTT.

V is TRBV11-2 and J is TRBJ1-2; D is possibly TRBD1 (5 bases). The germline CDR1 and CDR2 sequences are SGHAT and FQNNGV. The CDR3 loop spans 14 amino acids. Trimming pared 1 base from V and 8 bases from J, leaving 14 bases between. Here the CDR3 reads CASSLGSQARGYTF. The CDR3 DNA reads TGTGCCAGCAGCTTAGGGTCACAGGCTCGGGGCTACACCTTC.